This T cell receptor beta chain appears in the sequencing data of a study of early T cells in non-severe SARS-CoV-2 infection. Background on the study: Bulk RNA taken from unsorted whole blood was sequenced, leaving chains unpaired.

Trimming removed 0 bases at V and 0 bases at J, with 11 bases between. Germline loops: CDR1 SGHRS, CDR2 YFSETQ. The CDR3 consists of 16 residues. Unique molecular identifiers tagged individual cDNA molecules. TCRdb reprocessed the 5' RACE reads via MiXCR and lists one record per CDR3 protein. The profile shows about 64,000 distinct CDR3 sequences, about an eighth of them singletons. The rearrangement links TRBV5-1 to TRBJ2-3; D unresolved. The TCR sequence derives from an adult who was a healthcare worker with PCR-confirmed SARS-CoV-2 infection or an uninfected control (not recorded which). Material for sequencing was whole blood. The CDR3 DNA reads TGCGCCAGCAGCTTGGTGTCAGGTCCAAGCACAGATACGCAGTATTTT. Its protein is CASSLVSGPSTDTQYF.